Shown below are 15 T cell receptor beta chains from a single sample sequenced in a study of T-cell reconstitution after alpha-beta-depleted transplantation in children. The TCRbeta library incorporated unique molecular identifiers. MiXCR, applied by TCRdb to the PCR reads, yields one record per CDR3 protein. The sample yields about 600,000 distinct CDR3 sequences, 20% to 25% seen once. The starting material was PBMCs, mostly from graft donor cells, obtained 360 days after TCRalphabeta/CD19-depleted stem cell transplant. The receptors stem from a boy in the first two years of life who had a stem cell transplant for acute myeloid leukemia, so the T cells may come from the graft donor.

To note about this clonotype: Possible read error: a much larger clone is one base away. V and J are TRBV20-1 and TRBJ2-1; 11 bases are shared with TRBD2. Germline CDR1 reads DFQATT; CDR2 reads SNEGSKA (reference sequence). The CDR3 runs 16 residues. The CDR3 protein is CCASALAGGFYNEQFF. The CDR3 DNA sequence: TGCTGTGCTAGTGCGCTAGCGGGGGGATTCTACAATGAGCAGTTCTTC.

This clonotype appeared many times. Here the CDR3 reads CSARAVASGVSYNEQFF. In DNA form, the CDR3 reads TGCAGTGCTAGAGCGGTGGCTAGCGGGGTCTCCTACAATGAGCAGTTCTTC. This sequence joins TRBV20-1 and TRBJ2-1; 9 bases align to TRBD2. The CDR3 has 17 amino acids. Germline CDR1 DFQATT, CDR2 SNEGSKA (reference sequence). V trimming: 1 base; J trimming: 0 bases; junction bases outside the gene matches: 7.

The sample holds a few counts of this clonotype. The chain uses TRBV20-1 and TRBJ2-2, with 7 nucleotides matching TRBD1. The CDR3 runs 14 residues. Germline trimming cut 3 bases from V and 5 bases from J; bases unmatched to any gene: 6. Germline V CDR1 and CDR2: DFQATT, SNEGSKA (reference sequence). For the CDR3, the DNA is TGCAGTGCTAGGAACAGGGGAGAGACCGGGGAGCTGTTTTTT. Translated, it gives CSARNRGETGELFF.

The table lists this clonotype with many counts. The V call is TRBV12-3 or TRBV12-4, the J call TRBJ2-7; no firm D call. Trimming took off 8 bases at V and 0 bases at J, with 8 bases between the two ends. The CDR3 sequence is 12 residues long. The CDR3 nucleotides read TGTGCCAGCGGTATGAGCTCCTACGAGCAGTACTTC. It translates to CASGMSSYEQYF.

The chain recombines TRBV15 with TRBJ2-5, with 8 bases fitting TRBD2. Germline CDR1 and CDR2: LNHNV and YYDKDF (reference sequence). The CDR3 length is 15 residues. With 3 bases clipped from V and 7 bases from J, the junction kept 10 bases outside the gene matches. CDR3 amino acids: CATSRGGGGRGTQYF. CDR3 in DNA: TGTGCCACCAGCAGGGGCGGCGGGGGGAGAGGGACCCAGTACTTC.

The chain employs TRBV12-3 or TRBV12-4 and TRBJ2-7; D gene uncertain. V was cut by 6 bases and J by 0 bases, with 6 bases left in between. The CDR3 covers 12 residues. CDR3 nucleotide sequence: TGTGCCAGCAGGGAAGGCTCCTACGAGCAGTACTTC. Translated: CASREGSYEQYF.

This clonotype has more than one count but fewer than ten. The chain couples TRBV20-1 to TRBJ2-5; 10 nucleotides agree with TRBD2. Germline trimming cut 0 bases from V and 9 bases from J; bases unmatched to any gene: 10. The CDR3 sequence is 15 residues long. Germline V gene lookup returns CDR1 DFQATT and CDR2 SNEGSKA (reference sequence). The CDR3 DNA reads as TGCAGTGCTAGAGATCGTCGGAGCGGGGGGGAGGCCCAGTACTTC. Its protein is CSARDRRSGGEAQYF.

The rearrangement links TRBV7-8 to TRBJ2-5, with D tentatively TRBD2 (5 bases). V was shortened by 5 bases and J by 1 base, with 14 bases between the two germline ends. The CDR3 is made up of 15 amino acids. Germline CDR1 SGHVS, CDR2 FQNEAQ. The CDR3 DNA is TGTGCCAGCAGCAGATACGGGGATTCCCAAGAGACCCAGTACTTC. Translated: CASSRYGDSQETQYF.

About this clonotype: Given a much more abundant clone one base away, this may be a read error. The CDR3 region is CASSPWSNTGELFF. The CDR3 DNA reads as TGTGCCAGCAGCCCTTGGTCGAACACCGGGGAGCTGTTTTTT. The J gene is TRBJ2-2, the V gene TRBV3-1; unclear D gene. Germline CDR1 is LGHDT and CDR2 is YNNKEL (reference sequence). There are 14 residues in the CDR3. Trimming removed 4 bases at V and 0 bases at J, with 6 bases between.

This clonotype showed up just a few times. This chain connects TRBV20-1 to TRBJ1-1, with D maybe TRBD1 (5 bases). From germline, CDR1 is DFQATT and CDR2 SNEGSKA (reference sequence). The V end lost 1 base, the J end lost 6 bases, and 18 bases lay between the germline ends. The CDR3 is 15 amino acids. CDR3 in DNA: TGCAGTGCTAGAGGGGGCCAACGCTTTACGCCTGAAGCTTTCTTT. This gives the protein CSARGGQRFTPEAFF.

The chain joins TRBV18 to TRBJ2-3; D remains ambiguous. CDR1 is KGHSH, CDR2 LQKENI, per germline. This CDR3 has 14 amino acids. V lost 1 base and J 2 bases, leaving 7 bases between the germline ends. The CDR3 DNA is TGTGCCAGCTCACCACTAGGTTCCACAGATACGCAGTATTTT. Its translation is CASSPLGSTDTQYF.

This clonotype was found a few times. The rearrangement uses TRBV7-9 and TRBJ2-5; D tentatively reads TRBD1 or TRBD2 (5 bases each). The length of the CDR3 is 14 residues. V was pared by 2 bases and J by 5 bases, with 12 bases between. Germline V gene sequence: CDR1 SEHNR, CDR2 FQNEAQ (reference sequence). Here the CDR3 reads CASSLSGTRETQYF. The CDR3, as DNA: TGTGCCAGCAGCTTATCGGGGACGAGGGAGACCCAGTACTTC.

This clonotype has only a few counts. The chain uses TRBV5-6 and TRBJ2-1; D might be TRBD1 or TRBD2, each matching 5 bases. Trimming removed 3 bases from V and 5 bases from J, with 15 bases in between. CDR3 length: 15 amino acids. Germline V CDR1 and CDR2: SGHDT, YYEEEE. The CDR3 reads CASSWSTGPDNEQFF. As DNA, the CDR3 is TGTGCCAGCAGCTGGAGCACGGGGCCGGACAATGAGCAGTTCTTC. Based on the CDR3 plus reference TRBV5-6 and TRBJ2-1, the full variable domain is DAGVTQSPTHLIKTRGQQVTLRCSPKSGHDTVSWYQQALGQGPQFIFQYYEEEERQRGNFPDRFSGHQFPNYSSELNVNALLLGDSALYLCASSWSTGPDNEQFFGPGTRLTVL.

V is TRBV20-1 and J is TRBJ1-1, with D unclear. There are 18 residues in the CDR3. The germline gives CDR1 DFQATT, CDR2 SNEGSKA (reference sequence). Trimming stripped 5 bases from V and 3 bases from J, with 28 bases between. CDR3 residues: CSAGRRLVRGFFHTEAFF. CDR3 DNA sequence: TGCAGTGCTGGGAGGAGGCTCGTCCGCGGTTTCTTTCACACTGAAGCTTTCTTT.

This rearrangement joins TRBV5-5 to TRBJ2-7, with 9 bases lining up with TRBD2. CDR1 and CDR2 from the germline V gene are SGHKS and YYEKEE (reference sequence). V lost 0 bases to trimming and J lost 0 bases; unmatched junction nucleotides: 7. The CDR3 runs 17 residues. The CDR3 coding sequence is TGTGCCAGCAGCTTGGAGGCTAGCGGGGCAAGCTCCTACGAGCAGTACGTC. The encoded protein is CASSLEASGASSYEQYV.